Shown below are 25 T cell receptor beta chains from a single sample sequenced in a study of blood T cell repertoires in COVID-19. Using immunoSEQ multiplex PCR, the repertoire was profiled, and TCRdb retains in-frame clones only, with some absent. Of fewer than 350,000 clones listed, about four fifths are singletons. Sequenced material: peripheral blood. These receptors came from a woman aged 60-75 years with active or convalescent COVID-19.

The chain joins TRBV7-2 to TRBJ2-5; 11 nucleotides line up with TRBD2. The trim removed 4 bases at V and 4 bases at J, leaving 8 bases unmatched. The CDR3 consists of 16 residues. Germline CDR1 SGHTA, CDR2 FQGNSA. The chain's CDR3 is CASSSHSGGAAETQYF. CDR3 nucleotide sequence: TGTGCCAGCAGCTCCCATAGCGGGGGGGCCGCAGAGACCCAGTACTTC. Filled out from reference TRBV7-2 and TRBJ2-5, the complete variable domain reads GAGVSQSPSNKVTEKGKDVELRCDPISGHTALYWYRQSLGQGLEFLIYFQGNSAPDKSGLPSDRFSAERTGGSVSTLTIQRTQQEDSAVYLCASSSHSGGAAETQYFGPGTRLLVL.

The chain uses TRBV6-5 and TRBJ2-7; 9 nucleotides align to TRBD1. The CDR3 sequence is 13 residues long. Germline CDR1 is MNHEY and CDR2 is SVGAGI. V gave up 6 bases and J gave up 3 bases; unmatched junction bases: 3. The CDR3 loop is CASSRDRDYEQYF. For the CDR3, the DNA is TGTGCCAGCAGCCGGGACAGGGACTACGAGCAGTACTTC.

The J gene is TRBJ1-1, the V gene TRBV19; no clear D. The CDR3 is made up of 13 amino acids. V lost 3 bases to trimming and J lost 5 bases, with 10 bases between them. Germline CDR1 reads LNHDA; CDR2 reads SQIVND (reference sequence). The chain's CDR3 is CASSIARGTEAFF. CDR3 nucleotide sequence: TGTGCCAGTAGTATTGCGAGAGGGACTGAAGCTTTCTTT.

DNA of the CDR3: TGTGCCAGCAGTGCTCAGGGTCCTATGTCTGGGGCCAACGTCCTGACTTTC. Protein product: CASSAQGPMSGANVLTF. This chain links TRBV6-1 with TRBJ2-6, with D possibly TRBD1 on 5 matching bases. CDR3 length: 17 residues. Per germline, CDR1 MNHNS and CDR2 SASEGT. The V gene lost 4 bases and the J gene lost 1 base, with 14 bases spanning the gap.

This chain joins TRBV12-3 or TRBV12-4 and TRBJ1-2; the D is unclear. V gave up 3 bases and J gave up 3 bases, with 8 bases separating them. CDR3 length: 13 residues. The CDR3 protein is CASSLSHDYGYTF. The DNA for the CDR3 is TGTGCCAGCAGTTTGTCACACGACTATGGCTACACCTTC.

This chain connects TRBV7-2 to TRBJ1-3; no clear D gene. The CDR3 spans 17 residues. Trimming removed 1 base at V and 2 bases at J, with 15 bases between. Germline-derived CDR1 and CDR2 are SGHTA and FQGNSA. CDR3 DNA: TGTGCCAGCAGCTTAGTCGCAACTTTTCTAGCTGGAAACACCATATATTTT. Translating it yields CASSLVATFLAGNTIYF.

The chain employs TRBV6-5 and TRBJ2-2; weak D call: TRBD2 (5 bases). The CDR3 contains 14 residues. The germline V gene has CDR1 MNHEY and CDR2 SVGAGI. V dropped 8 bases and J dropped 0 bases, with 10 bases sitting between them. The CDR3 region is CASEGKTNTGELFF. The CDR3 region has the DNA TGTGCCAGCGAGGGAAAAACGAACACCGGGGAGCTGTTTTTT.

This clone came up once. The V and J genes are TRBV2 and TRBJ1-4; D ambiguous. Trimming stripped 4 bases from V and 8 bases from J, with 14 bases between. This CDR3 is built from 14 residues. Germline V gene sequence: CDR1 SNHLY, CDR2 FYNNEI. The CDR3: CASSVGREREKLFF. CDR3 nucleotides: TGTGCCAGCAGTGTAGGGAGGGAAAGAGAAAAACTGTTTTTT. The full variable domain, completed using reference TRBV2 and TRBJ1-4, is EPEVTQTPSHQVTQMGQEVILRCVPISNHLYFYWYRQILGQKVEFLVSFYNNEISEKSEIFDDQFSVERPDGSNFTLKIRSTKLEDSAMYFCASSVGREREKLFFGSGTQLSVL.

The rearrangement uses TRBV4-2 and TRBJ1-3, with D possibly TRBD1 on 6 matching bases. Germline-derived CDR1 and CDR2 are LGHNA and YNFKEQ. The CDR3 spans 16 residues. Trimming removed 3 bases at V and 4 bases at J, with 16 bases between. The CDR3 region has the DNA TGTGCCAGCAGCCACACACAGGGAGTCGGAGGAAACACCATATATTTT. Translating it yields CASSHTQGVGGNTIYF.

The rearrangement joins TRBV4-1 to TRBJ1-2, with D uncertain. Trimming stripped 0 bases from V and 5 bases from J, with 10 bases between. The germline gives CDR1 MGHRA, CDR2 YSYEKL. The CDR3 contains 14 residues. The CDR3 region has the DNA TGCGCCAGCAGCCAAGATCGGCAGGCTTATGGCTACACCTTC. It codes for CASSQDRQAYGYTF.

This chain connects TRBV3-1 (or the pseudogene TRBV3-2) to TRBJ1-2; 7 bases match TRBD1. This CDR3 is 17 amino acids long. CDR1 is LGHDT and CDR2 is YNNKEL in the germline V gene (reference sequence). The junction had 12 bases not matched to a gene; V was cut back by 0 bases and J by 5 bases. The CDR3 reads CASSQEGHRGFLYGYTF. The CDR3, as DNA: TGTGCCAGCAGCCAAGAAGGGCACAGGGGCTTCCTTTATGGCTACACCTTC.

This chain uses TRBV6-5 with TRBJ2-1; 7 bases match TRBD2. Trimming took 6 bases from V and 4 from J; bases not matched to a gene: 9. CDR3 length: 15 amino acids. Looked up from germline, CDR1 is MNHEY and CDR2 is SVGAGI. The DNA for the CDR3 is TGTGCCAGCAGAAGAAAATCGGGGGGTTACAATGAGCAGTTCTTC. Its translation is CASRRKSGGYNEQFF.

The rearrangement joins TRBV5-4 to TRBJ1-2; no definite D call. The CDR3 has 12 residues. Per the germline V gene, CDR1 is SGHNT and CDR2 is YYREEE (reference sequence). V was pared by 2 bases and J by 4 bases, with 6 bases between. CDR3 sequence reads: CASSLTGYGYTF. The CDR3 DNA sequence: TGTGCCAGCAGCTTAACGGGCTATGGCTACACCTTC.

The chain employs TRBV5-8 and TRBJ2-3, with TRBD2 identical over 8 bases. Trimming at V came to 3 bases and at J to 3 bases, leaving 9 bases not matched to a gene. The germline V gene encodes CDR1 SGHTS and CDR2 YDEGEE. This CDR3 is 16 amino acids long. This CDR3 is CASSSPTSEVTDTQYF. The CDR3 nucleotides read TGTGCCAGCAGCTCTCCGACTAGCGAAGTGACAGATACGCAGTATTTT.

The gene calls are TRBV12-5 and TRBJ1-4, with 9 positions matching TRBD1. Germline lookup yields CDR1 LGHNT and CDR2 FRNRAP. The CDR3 is made up of 15 amino acids. J was trimmed by 8 bases and V by 4 bases; bases with no gene match: 8. The CDR3 region is CASGSDRGGREKLFF. CDR3 nucleotide sequence: TGTGCTAGTGGTTCCGACAGGGGGGGTAGAGAAAAACTGTTTTTT.

This rearrangement joins TRBV19 to TRBJ1-1; D is unresolved. Germline V CDR1 and CDR2: LNHDA, SQIVND (reference sequence). V was cut by 0 bases and J by 0 bases, with 5 bases left in between. The CDR3 has 14 residues. The CDR3 coding sequence is TGTGCCAGTAGTATAGACCCCATGAACACTGAAGCTTTCTTT. Amino acids: CASSIDPMNTEAFF.

V gene TRBV6-5 combines with J gene TRBJ2-5, with 7 bases identical to TRBD2. Germline V gene sequence: CDR1 MNHEY, CDR2 SVGAGI. The CDR3 consists of 13 residues. V trimming: 1 base; J trimming: 4 bases; junction bases outside the gene matches: 0. The CDR3 spells CASSYWGGETQYF. The CDR3 bases are TGTGCCAGCAGTTACTGGGGGGGAGAGACCCAGTACTTC.

The chain has TRBV7-9 and TRBJ2-3; no firm D call. The germline V and J ends were trimmed by 0 bases and 4 bases, with 5 bases remaining between them. CDR1 SEHNR and CDR2 FQNEAQ come from the germline V gene (reference sequence). The CDR3 is made up of 13 amino acids. The CDR3 region is CASSLASSDTQYF. The CDR3 nucleotides are TGTGCCAGCAGCTTAGCTAGTTCAGATACGCAGTATTTT.

The V and J genes are TRBV6-6 and TRBJ2-5; possibly TRBD1 for D (5 bases). Germline V gives CDR1 MNHNY, CDR2 SVGAGI (reference sequence). V was clipped by 9 bases and J by 2 bases, with 16 bases between them. The CDR3 is made up of 14 amino acids. The CDR3 DNA is TGTGCCAGTGGACCCCCCAGGGCGCAAGAGACCCAGTACTTC. It specifies CASGPPRAQETQYF.

This chain connects TRBV7-2 to TRBJ2-7, with a tentative D call TRBD2 (7 bases). The germline CDR1 and CDR2 sequences are SGHTA and FQGNSA. V lost 2 bases and J 1 base, leaving 15 bases between the germline ends. The CDR3 runs to 16 residues. CDR3 bases: TGTGCCAGCAGCTTATGGGGGGGGCAGGGATCCTACGAGCAGTACTTC. Translated: CASSLWGGQGSYEQYF.

This clone was detected a few times. The V gene is TRBV4-3, the J gene TRBJ2-2; D is unclear. Trimming removed 1 base from V and 4 bases from J, with 7 bases in between. Germline CDR1 reads LGHNA; CDR2 reads YSLEER. The CDR3 has 14 amino acids. The CDR3 DNA reads as TGCGCCAGCAGCCAAGTTTGGAGCACCGGGGAGCTGTTTTTT. Amino acids: CASSQVWSTGELFF.

The genes are TRBV6-5 and TRBJ2-3; 11 bases are a match to TRBD2. Germline assignment: CDR1 MNHEY and CDR2 SVGAGI. With 6 bases clipped from V and 4 bases from J, the junction kept 6 bases outside the gene matches. This CDR3 has 15 amino acids. The CDR3 reads CASRPPSGGSDTQYF. The CDR3 nucleotides are TGTGCCAGCAGGCCACCTAGCGGGGGGTCAGATACGCAGTATTTT.

The chain has TRBV18 and TRBJ1-1; 8 positions agree with TRBD1. This CDR3 is 20 amino acids long. V lost 2 bases, J lost 0 bases, and 17 bases stayed unmatched. From germline, CDR1 is KGHSH and CDR2 LQKENI. The CDR3 nucleotides are TGTGCCAGCTCACCAAGAAGCCAGGGGGCGAGGTCCTCTTTGAACACTGAAGCTTTCTTT. Amino acids: CASSPRSQGARSSLNTEAFF.

The chain carries TRBV10-3 and TRBJ2-1, with a possible D match to TRBD1 (6 bases). V gave up 2 bases and J gave up 6 bases, with 20 bases separating them. CDR1 and CDR2 (germline): ENHRY, SYGVKD. The CDR3 runs 17 residues. The CDR3 bases are TGTGCCATCAGTGAGAGTTGGACAGCAGAGTACCTCAATGAGCAGTTCTTC. The encoded protein is CAISESWTAEYLNEQFF.

This clone has just one count. The gene calls are TRBV14 and TRBJ1-1, with a tentative D call TRBD1 (5 bases). This CDR3 is built from 14 residues. V lost 0 bases and J 4 bases, leaving 9 bases between the germline ends. Germline values: CDR1 SGHDN, CDR2 FVKESK. Here the CDR3 DNA reads TGTGCCAGCAGCCAAGATATGGGGGGCACTGAAGCTTTCTTT. It yields the protein CASSQDMGGTEAFF.